This T cell receptor beta chain was identified during a study of PD-1 blockade in mismatch repair-deficient tumors. Study in general: Enrolled 2013-2016, patients had progressing, pretreated mismatch repair-deficient cancers of about a dozen types.

Sequencing was performed with immunoSEQ multiplex PCR; in TCRdb, only in-frame clones are kept and a portion is missing. Here the sample spans approximately 120,000 clones, around 86% being singletons. There are 17 residues in the CDR3. Germline loops: CDR1 SGHNT, CDR2 YYREEE (reference sequence). The germline V and J ends were trimmed by 3 bases and 6 bases, with 22 bases remaining between them. This clone was counted once. The TCR-sequenced patients were a few responders to pembrolizumab. V gene TRBV5-4 combines with J gene TRBJ2-1, with D uncertain. Sequenced material: peripheral blood, taken 44 weeks after starting pembrolizumab. The TCR comes from an adult with mismatch repair-deficient cancer. The CDR3 nucleotides are TGTGCCAGCAGCTGGTTTCTGAACTGGAGCATAGGCAATGAGCAGTTCTTC. Encoded protein: CASSWFLNWSIGNEQFF.